This T cell receptor beta chain derives from a study of cytomegalovirus exposure and HLA in healthy donors. General study results and limits: Among the CMV-associated chains, a few were confirmed in vitro as specific for CMV antigens. As was reported, the classifier diagnosed cytomegalovirus status with high specificity and sensitivity.

Sequencing used immunoSEQ multiplex PCR; TCRdb keeps in-frame clones, though not all of them. The sample records some 140,000 clones, approximately 86% being singletons. As regards this clone: Its antigen is unidentified.

Trimming pared 3 bases from V and 4 bases from J, leaving 22 bases between. From germline, CDR1 is SNHLY and CDR2 FYNNEI. CDR3 length equals 17 residues. The sequenced sample consisted of PBMCs. V usage is TRBV2 and J usage is TRBJ2-7; D is perhaps TRBD1 (7 bases). The receptor comes from a human donor in good health. This chain's CDR3 is CASSDQMFRAGGYEQYF. CDR3 coding DNA: TGTGCCAGCAGTGATCAAATGTTTAGGGCAGGGGGGTACGAGCAGTACTTC. Full variable domain (missing parts from reference TRBV2 and TRBJ2-7): EPEVTQTPSHQVTQMGQEVILRCVPISNHLYFYWYRQILGQKVEFLVSFYNNEISEKSEIFDDQFSVERPDGSNFTLKIRSTKLEDSAMYFCASSDQMFRAGGYEQYFGPGTRLTVT.